Listed below are T cell receptor beta chains from one sample, sequenced in a study of blood T cell repertoires in COVID-19. The protocol was immunoSEQ multiplex PCR, while the TCRdb copy is restricted to in-frame clones and leaves out a portion. The data contain under 250,000 clones, less than 85% of them singletons. The sample was peripheral blood. Receptors originate from a woman of 80 years or more with acute or convalescent COVID-19. Each CDR3 is given with its conserved first and last residue. The D gene is left open where the match is weak. The size of a clone is reported for some rows only, either as once, few or many, or as a class for expanded clones.

d_gene,abundance,v_gene,j_gene,CDR3nt,CDR3aa
-,-,TRBV15,TRBJ2-4,TGTGCCACCAGCCTTCAGGGGACCAAAAACATTCAGTACTTC,CATSLQGTKNIQYF
TRBD1,-,TRBV4-2,TRBJ2-7,TGTGCCAGCAGCCAAGATGACAGGGAAAGTTCGGAGCAGTACTTC,CASSQDDRESSEQYF
-,once,TRBV11-3,TRBJ2-7,TGTGCCAGCAGCTTGGGCGACGAGCAGTACTTC,CASSLGDEQYF
TRBD2,-,TRBV27,TRBJ2-1,TGTGCCAGCAGTTTTGCGGGAGGGACTACCTACAATGAGCAGTTCTTC,CASSFAGGTTYNEQFF
TRBD1,-,TRBV5-1,TRBJ1-5,TGCGCCATCATAGGACAGGTAGTATATAGCAATCAGCCCCAGCATTTT,CAIIGQVVYSNQPQHF
TRBD1,-,TRBV10-3,TRBJ1-2,TGTGCCATCAGTATGGAGGGGGCCTCCTATGGCTACACCTTC,CAISMEGASYGYTF
-,-,TRBV6-6,TRBJ1-1,TGTGCCAGCAGTTCAGCCCACGGGACTGAAGCTTTCTTT,CASSSAHGTEAFF
TRBD2,-,TRBV3-1/TRBV3-2,TRBJ2-3,TGTGCCAGCAGCCAATCTCTAGCGGGGGGGCCGGATACGCAGTATTTT,CASSQSLAGGPDTQYF
TRBD1,-,TRBV19,TRBJ2-1,TGTGCCAGTAGTAGCCGGGGGACAGGCGCCCTCAATGAGCAGTTCTTC,CASSSRGTGALNEQFF
TRBD2,-,TRBV7-9,TRBJ2-3,TGTGCCAGCAGCTTATGGGACGGCGGGGGGGCCCCAGATACGCAGTATTTT,CASSLWDGGGAPDTQYF
TRBD1,-,TRBV18,TRBJ1-2,TGTGCCAGCTCACCACTGCCCCGGACAGGGAGAAGTAACTATGGCTACACCTTC,CASSPLPRTGRSNYGYTF
-,-,TRBV19,TRBJ1-5,TGTGCCAGTAGGGCGGCCGCCCGGCCCCAGCATTTT,CASRAAARPQHF
-,-,TRBV10-3,TRBJ1-1,TGTGCCATCAGTGAGTCGAGACAGATTGAAGCTTTCTTT,CAISESRQIEAFF
TRBD2,-,TRBV10-3,TRBJ2-5,TGTGCCATCAGTGTAGGTTCGGCTAGCGGCATCCAAGAGACCCAGTACTTC,CAISVGSASGIQETQYF
-,few,TRBV28,TRBJ1-5,TGTGCCAGCAGTTTCGTCAGGGTGAGCAATCAGCCCCAGCATTTT,CASSFVRVSNQPQHF
-,-,TRBV13,TRBJ2-4,TGTGCCAGCAGCTTAGTAGGCAGGGAGGCTGGAAACATTCAGTACTTC,CASSLVGREAGNIQYF
-,-,TRBV7-9,TRBJ1-4,TGTGCCAGCAGCCTGACGGATCCGGGAGGAAAACTGTTTTTT,CASSLTDPGGKLFF
TRBD1,-,TRBV7-2,TRBJ1-1,TGTGCCAGCAGCGGGACAGTAGAAGCTTTCTTT,CASSGTVEAFF
TRBD2,-,TRBV5-6,TRBJ2-5,TGTGCCAGCAGCCCCATGACTAGCGATGTGGCCCAGTACTTC,CASSPMTSDVAQYF
TRBD1,-,TRBV7-9,TRBJ1-3,TGTGCCAGCAGCAAACAGGGGGCATCTGGAAACACCATATATTTT,CASSKQGASGNTIYF
TRBD1,-,TRBV24-1,TRBJ2-3,TGTGCCACCGGGACAGGAAGCACAGATACGCAGTATTTT,CATGTGSTDTQYF
-,few,TRBV5-1,TRBJ2-5,TGCGCCAGCAGCTTGGGAACATTAATGGAGACCCAGTACTTC,CASSLGTLMETQYF
-,-,TRBV12-3/TRBV12-4,TRBJ2-3,TGTGCCAGCAGTACGGGGGGCAGAGATACGCAGTATTTT,CASSTGGRDTQYF
TRBD1,many,TRBV4-3,TRBJ2-1,TGCGCCAGCAGCCGGACAGGGAGAGTCAATGAGCAGTTCTTC,CASSRTGRVNEQFF
TRBD1,-,TRBV5-1,TRBJ1-4,TGCGCCAGCAGCTCTGGACAGGGAGGTGAAAAACTGTTTTTT,CASSSGQGGEKLFF
-,-,TRBV7-2,TRBJ2-3,TGTGCCAGCAGCCCCCCTACAGATACGCAGTATTTT,CASSPPTDTQYF
-,-,TRBV7-9,TRBJ1-1,TGTGCCAGCAGCCGAATCCGGGTCTCCGCTTTCTTT,CASSRIRVSAFF
TRBD1,-,TRBV4-2,TRBJ1-4,TGTGCCAGCAGACTAAAACAGGGGGCCGGTTTTGCAACTAATGAAAAACTGTTTTTT,CASRLKQGAGFATNEKLFF
TRBD1,-,TRBV4-1,TRBJ1-2,TGCGCCAGCAGCCAAGTCACAGGGGGAGATGGCTACACCTTC,CASSQVTGGDGYTF
-,-,TRBV6-5,TRBJ1-2,TGTGCCAGCAGTCCCGGTATCGGCTACACCTTC,CASSPGIGYTF
TRBD1,-,TRBV15,TRBJ1-3,TGTGCCACCAGCAGAGCGGACAGGGGTGGAAACACCATATATTTT,CATSRADRGGNTIYF
-,-,TRBV9,TRBJ2-3,TGTGCCAGCAGCGCCCGCATTGACTCCGCCGGTACGCAGTATTTT,CASSARIDSAGTQYF
-,-,TRBV7-3,TRBJ2-1,TGTGCCAGCAGCCTGACCCGGGACAGCGGGTACAATGAGCAGTTCTTC,CASSLTRDSGYNEQFF
TRBD1,-,TRBV6-5,TRBJ1-4,TGTGCCAGCAGTTACTTAGGGACAGGGATTGAAAAACTGTTTTTT,CASSYLGTGIEKLFF
-,-,TRBV7-3,TRBJ2-5,TGTGCCAGCAGCTTAGGGCGGGGACCACAAGAGACCCAGTACTTC,CASSLGRGPQETQYF
-,-,TRBV7-2,TRBJ2-2,TGTGCCAGCAGACGGGACACCGGGGAGCTGTTTTTT,CASRRDTGELFF
-,few,TRBV6-6,TRBJ1-5,TGTGCCAGCAGTCCCCGACCGAAGCGGGTAGGCGATCAGCCCCAGCATTTT,CASSPRPKRVGDQPQHF
TRBD2,-,TRBV6-2/TRBV6-3,TRBJ2-7,TGTGCCAGCAGTTGGACTAGCGGGGGGGAGACCTACGAGCAGTACTTC,CASSWTSGGETYEQYF
TRBD1,-,TRBV7-6,TRBJ1-4,TGTGCCAGCAGCTTCGACAGGGGGCTGGTTGGAAAACTGTTTTTT,CASSFDRGLVGKLFF
TRBD2,-,TRBV7-3,TRBJ2-5,TGTGCCAGCGGCCTAGCGGGGGCGGAGACCCAGTACTTC,CASGLAGAETQYF
TRBD1,-,TRBV10-3,TRBJ1-1,TGTGCCATCGGGGACAGGGGGGGCACTGAAGCTTTCTTT,CAIGDRGGTEAFF
TRBD1,-,TRBV12-3/TRBV12-4,TRBJ1-1,TGTGCCAGCAGTCGACAGGGGAACACTGAAGCTTTCTTT,CASSRQGNTEAFF
-,-,TRBV21-1,TRBJ1-6,TGTGCCAGCAGCGCCCCCTCGATCCGGTCGATATTAGGCGGGACGTCCTATAATTCACCCCTCCACTTT,CASSAPSIRSILGGTSYNSPLHF
TRBD1,-,TRBV3-1/TRBV3-2,TRBJ1-6,TGTGCCAGCAGCTCGGGACAGATTAATTCACCCCTCCACTTT,CASSSGQINSPLHF
-,-,TRBV7-2,TRBJ2-7,TGTGCCAGCAGCTTAGCGAGCAACTCCTACGAGCAGTACTTC,CASSLASNSYEQYF